The text below deals with one T cell receptor beta chain. Authors' analysis steps: Amplification of reference gene primers provided the estimated nucleated cell counts. Only in-frame clones appear in the TCRdb table, and some are missing; sequencing was by immunoSEQ multiplex PCR. From that table come the V and J calls and clone size; the DNA was used to work out D and trimming. The table records around 20,000 clones, 90% of them present only once. Germline V gives CDR1 LGHDT, CDR2 YNNKEL (reference sequence). The V end was cut by 0 bases, the J end by 9 bases, with 10 bases between. This CDR3 has 13 amino acids. The data were obtained in a study of blood T cell repertoires in COVID-19. Across the study: Samples came from the United States, Italy and Spain, spanning acute and convalescent COVID-19. Sources were T cells, B-cell-depleted T cells, or PBMCs; the material itself was cDNA or gDNA.

Input material: peripheral blood. The genes are TRBV3-1 (or the pseudogene TRBV3-2) and TRBJ2-3, with D hard to call. The clonotype was recovered from a man between 65 and 79 years old with acute or convalescent COVID-19. CDR3 DNA sequence: TGTGCCAGCAGCCAAGATGCGGCCGGGACGCAGTATTTT. This translates into CASSQDAAGTQYF.